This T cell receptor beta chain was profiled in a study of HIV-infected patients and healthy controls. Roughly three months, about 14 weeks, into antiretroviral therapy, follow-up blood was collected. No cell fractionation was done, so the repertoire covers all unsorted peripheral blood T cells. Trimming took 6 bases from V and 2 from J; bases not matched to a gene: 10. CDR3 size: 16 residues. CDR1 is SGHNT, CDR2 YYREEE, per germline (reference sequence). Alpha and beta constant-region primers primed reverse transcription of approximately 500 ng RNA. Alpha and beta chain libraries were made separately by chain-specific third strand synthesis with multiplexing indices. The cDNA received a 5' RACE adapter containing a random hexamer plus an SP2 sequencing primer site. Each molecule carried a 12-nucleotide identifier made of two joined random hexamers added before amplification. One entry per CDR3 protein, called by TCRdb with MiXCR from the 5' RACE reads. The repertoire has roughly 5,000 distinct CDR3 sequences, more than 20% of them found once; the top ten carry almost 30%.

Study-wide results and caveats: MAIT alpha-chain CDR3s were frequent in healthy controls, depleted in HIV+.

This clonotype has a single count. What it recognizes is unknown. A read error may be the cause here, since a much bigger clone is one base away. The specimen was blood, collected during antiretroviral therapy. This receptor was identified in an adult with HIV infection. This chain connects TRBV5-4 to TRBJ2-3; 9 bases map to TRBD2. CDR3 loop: CASTQSQRGVTDTQYF. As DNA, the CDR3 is TGTGCCAGCACCCAATCCCAGCGGGGGGTCACAGATACGCAGTATTTT.